The rows below give T cell receptor beta chains drawn from one sample of a study of blood T cell repertoires in COVID-19. TCRdb's copy holds only in-frame clones and misses some; the assay was immunoSEQ multiplex PCR. Of a few hundred thousand clones in the sample, approximately 93% are singletons; the top ten hold about 0.83%. The sample taken for sequencing was PBMCs or T cells enriched from blood (not recorded which). The receptors come from a woman aged 40 to 50 who had been exposed to COVID-19. Both conserved end residues are part of each CDR3. The D gene is left open where the match is weak. Rows may omit the clone size; those that give it use once, few, many or a size class.

>.|TRBJ1-5|TRBV30|TRBD1
TGTGCCTGGTCCGGGACAGGGGCGACTGGGCAGCCCCAGCATTTT
CAWSGTGATGQPQHF
>.|TRBJ1-4|TRBV7-8|.
TGTGCCAGCAGCTTATTGGTAGGAGGGGAAAAACTGTTTTTT
CASSLLVGGEKLFF
>.|TRBJ2-3|TRBV5-1|TRBD2
TGCGCCAGCAGCTTCGCCGGGACTAGCGGGGAGGATACGCAGTATTTT
CASSFAGTSGEDTQYF
>.|TRBJ1-5|TRBV12-3/TRBV12-4|TRBD1
TGTGCCAGCAGTCCAACAGGGGACCAGCCCCAGCATTTT
CASSPTGDQPQHF
>.|TRBJ2-7|TRBV3-1/TRBV3-2|TRBD2
TGTGCCAGCAGCCCTGTAGCGGGGGGTTACGAGCAGTACTTC
CASSPVAGGYEQYF
>.|TRBJ1-1|TRBV5-1|.
TGCGCCAGCAGGCCGGAGACGGCAGTGAACACTGAAGCTTTCTTT
CASRPETAVNTEAFF
>.|TRBJ1-1|TRBV7-8|.
TGTGCCAGCAGCTTAGCGCACGGCGGGGACACTGAAGCTTTCTTT
CASSLAHGGDTEAFF
>.|TRBJ2-2|TRBV27|.
TGTGCCAGCACTCAATGGGGGGAGAACACCGGGGAGCTGTTTTTT
CASTQWGENTGELFF
>.|TRBJ1-3|TRBV6-5|TRBD1
TGTGCCAGCAGTTACTCGGCAGGGGGAGGTGGAAACACCATATATTTT
CASSYSAGGGGNTIYF
>.|TRBJ1-1|TRBV12-3/TRBV12-4|.
TGTGCCAGCAGCCAGGGTAGCACTGAAGCTTTCTTT
CASSQGSTEAFF
>.|TRBJ1-1|TRBV7-9|.
TGTGCCAGCAGCTCCCTCATTTCGCGGGGGGCCAATACTGAAGCTTTCTTT
CASSSLISRGANTEAFF
>once|TRBJ1-6|TRBV18|.
TGTGCCAGCTCACCTCTGACAGTCCCCAATTCACCCCTCCACTTT
CASSPLTVPNSPLHF